This is a list of T cell receptor beta chains from one sample in a study of identical twins. One entry per CDR3 protein, called by TCRdb with MiXCR from the 5' RACE reads. The table records about 890,000 distinct CDR3 sequences, roughly an eighth of them present only once. This same sample was also taken into another study, of yellow fever vaccine responses in identical twins.

Sequenced input: PBMCs. The receptors derive from a woman aged 18-30 years in good health. Both conserved end residues are part of each CDR3. The order of the fields is CDR3 protein, CDR3 DNA, clone size, V gene, J gene, D gene. The D gene is left open where the match is weak. Part of the rows lack a size; the others show once, few, many or a class for expanded clones.

CDR3: CAIRGLAGTETQYF
DNA: TGTGCCATCAGGGGACTAGCGGGGACAGAGACCCAGTACTTC
size: .
V: TRBV10-3
J: TRBJ2-5
D: TRBD2

CDR3: CASRARQGANTEAFF
DNA: TGTGCCAGCAGAGCGAGACAGGGGGCTAACACTGAAGCTTTCTTT
size: many
V: TRBV12-3/TRBV12-4
J: TRBJ1-1
D: TRBD1

CDR3: CASSNEGGTYEQYF
DNA: TGTGCCAGTAGCAACGAGGGCGGCACCTACGAGCAGTACTTC
size: few
V: TRBV19
J: TRBJ2-7
D: .

CDR3: CASSWAGAATEAFF
DNA: TGCGCCAGCAGCTGGGCAGGGGCCGCTACTGAAGCTTTCTTT
size: many
V: TRBV5-1
J: TRBJ1-1
D: .

CDR3: CSARVDRENGYTF
DNA: TGCAGTGCTAGAGTGGACAGGGAGAATGGCTACACCTTC
size: few
V: TRBV20-1
J: TRBJ1-2
D: TRBD1

CDR3: CSVNPIETSTDTQYF
DNA: TGCAGCGTTAACCCTATCGAGACTAGCACAGATACGCAGTATTTT
size: .
V: TRBV29-1
J: TRBJ2-3
D: .

CDR3: CASSPPQAGELFF
DNA: TGCGCCAGCAGCCCCCCTCAAGCCGGGGAGCTGTTTTTT
size: few
V: TRBV5-1
J: TRBJ2-2
D: .

CDR3: CAITLDRTNPNYGYTF
DNA: TGTGCCATCACTTTGGACAGGACGAACCCCAACTATGGCTACACCTTC
size: .
V: TRBV10-3
J: TRBJ1-2
D: TRBD1

CDR3: CASSPGQRRTGELFF
DNA: TGTGCCAGCAGCCCGGGACAAAGGAGGACCGGGGAGCTGTTTTTT
size: .
V: TRBV7-2
J: TRBJ2-2
D: .

CDR3: CASSSRRDGNTGELFF
DNA: TGTGCCAGCAGCTCCCGCCGGGACGGGAACACCGGGGAGCTGTTTTTT
size: few
V: TRBV14
J: TRBJ2-2
D: .

CDR3: CASSPYHVGRSPTSTDTQYF
DNA: TGTGCCAGCAGCCCATACCATGTGGGCCGTAGTCCGACCAGCACAGATACGCAGTATTTT
size: few
V: TRBV9
J: TRBJ2-3
D: .

CDR3: CASGVAGAYNEQFF
DNA: TGTGCCAGCGGGGTAGCGGGTGCCTACAATGAGCAGTTCTTC
size: many
V: TRBV6-1
J: TRBJ2-1
D: TRBD2

CDR3: CASSELILTSGTNEQFF
DNA: TGTGCCAGCAGTGAATTGATTTTAACTAGCGGTACCAATGAGCAGTTCTTC
size: .
V: TRBV6-1
J: TRBJ2-1
D: TRBD2

CDR3: CASSLSGVQETQYF
DNA: TGTGCCAGCAGCTTGAGCGGGGTTCAAGAGACCCAGTACTTC
size: many
V: TRBV12-3/TRBV12-4
J: TRBJ2-5
D: TRBD2

CDR3: CSASGTDNTEAFF
DNA: TGCAGTGCTTCCGGGACAGACAACACTGAAGCTTTCTTT
size: .
V: TRBV20-1
J: TRBJ1-1
D: TRBD1

CDR3: CASSEGPKARQPQHF
DNA: TGTGCCAGCAGCGAGGGACCTAAGGCCCGTCAGCCCCAGCATTTT
size: many
V: TRBV12-3/TRBV12-4
J: TRBJ1-5
D: .

CDR3: CASSQRTAILPQHF
DNA: TGCGCCAGCAGCCAGAGGACAGCAATCCTACCCCAGCATTTT
size: few
V: TRBV4-1
J: TRBJ1-5
D: .

CDR3: CASLQVGSFTDTQYF
DNA: TGTGCCAGCCTCCAGGTCGGTTCCTTCACAGATACGCAGTATTTT
size: .
V: TRBV5-6
J: TRBJ2-3
D: .

CDR3: CASSYSSGNEQFF
DNA: TGTGCCAGCAGTTACTCGAGCGGGAATGAGCAGTTCTTC
size: many
V: TRBV6-6
J: TRBJ2-1
D: .

CDR3: CSARDWDNYEQYF
DNA: TGCAGTGCTAGAGATTGGGACAACTACGAGCAGTACTTC
size: .
V: TRBV20-1
J: TRBJ2-7
D: .

CDR3: CASSEGRSGTGELFF
DNA: TGTGCCAGCAGTGAAGGCAGATCGGGGACCGGGGAGCTGTTTTTT
size: once
V: TRBV6-1
J: TRBJ2-2
D: .

CDR3: CATSDSGQGNTGELFF
DNA: TGTGCCACCAGTGATTCGGGACAGGGGAACACCGGGGAGCTGTTTTTT
size: .
V: TRBV24-1
J: TRBJ2-2
D: TRBD1

CDR3: CASRDNKNTEAFF
DNA: TGTGCCAGCAGGGATAACAAGAACACTGAAGCTTTCTTT
size: many
V: TRBV2
J: TRBJ1-1
D: .

CDR3: CASSVALTPDGTDTQYF
DNA: TGTGCCAGCAGCGTAGCCTTGACCCCGGACGGCACAGATACGCAGTATTTT
size: .
V: TRBV9
J: TRBJ2-3
D: .

CDR3: CASSLLTPNGNTEAFF
DNA: TGTGCCAGCAGTTTATTGACCCCGAACGGTAACACTGAAGCTTTCTTT
size: .
V: TRBV28
J: TRBJ1-1
D: .

CDR3: CASSRQAKNIQYF
DNA: TGTGCCAGCAGCCGACAGGCCAAAAACATTCAGTACTTC
size: .
V: TRBV7-9
J: TRBJ2-4
D: .

CDR3: CASSYITGRINTEAFF
DNA: TGCGCCAGCAGCTACATCACGGGACGGATAAACACTGAAGCTTTCTTT
size: .
V: TRBV5-1
J: TRBJ1-1
D: .

CDR3: CASSGGTSGRNEQFF
DNA: TGTGCCAGCAGCGGGGGGACTAGCGGGAGAAATGAGCAGTTCTTC
size: .
V: TRBV7-2
J: TRBJ2-1
D: TRBD2

CDR3: CSAPWGAGGNQPQHF
DNA: TGCAGTGCTCCTTGGGGGGCAGGGGGCAATCAGCCCCAGCATTTT
size: .
V: TRBV20-1
J: TRBJ1-5
D: .

CDR3: CASSILAGGLSSYNEQFF
DNA: TGTGCCAGCAGCATACTAGCGGGAGGCCTGAGCTCCTACAATGAGCAGTTCTTC
size: .
V: TRBV7-6
J: TRBJ2-1
D: TRBD2

CDR3: CASLGQPNYGYTF
DNA: TGTGCCAGCTTGGGTCAGCCCAACTATGGCTACACCTTC
size: .
V: TRBV6-1
J: TRBJ1-2
D: .

CDR3: CSARDAKGAGLETQYF
DNA: TGCAGTGCTAGAGATGCGAAGGGGGCAGGACTGGAGACCCAGTACTTC
size: few
V: TRBV20-1
J: TRBJ2-5
D: TRBD1

CDR3: CASSLGAADRSEAFF
DNA: TGTGCCAGCAGCTTAGGGGCAGCCGATCGAAGTGAAGCTTTCTTT
size: few
V: TRBV7-8
J: TRBJ1-1
D: .

CDR3: CASSYTPQGRDNTEAFF
DNA: TGTGCCAGCAGCTACACCCCACAGGGTAGAGACAACACTGAAGCTTTCTTT
size: few
V: TRBV6-5
J: TRBJ1-1
D: .

CDR3: CASSPGVDGYTF
DNA: TGTGCCAGCAGCCCTGGAGTGGATGGCTACACCTTC
size: .
V: TRBV12-3/TRBV12-4
J: TRBJ1-2
D: .

CDR3: CAISPTGKAVEQYF
DNA: TGTGCCATCAGCCCGACAGGGAAGGCAGTCGAGCAGTACTTC
size: many
V: TRBV10-3
J: TRBJ2-7
D: TRBD1

CDR3: CASSFTRAGSGELFF
DNA: TGTGCCAGCAGTTTTACCAGGGCGGGCTCCGGGGAGCTGTTTTTT
size: .
V: TRBV28
J: TRBJ2-2
D: .

CDR3: CASSRGTANYGYTF
DNA: TGTGCCAGCAGTCGCGGGACAGCTAACTATGGCTACACCTTC
size: .
V: TRBV6-1
J: TRBJ1-2
D: TRBD1

CDR3: CASTRGRPQGTEAFF
DNA: TGTGCCAGCACCCGGGGGAGACCCCAGGGAACTGAAGCTTTCTTT
size: few
V: TRBV7-9
J: TRBJ1-1
D: .

CDR3: CASSVDPGVPKAFF
DNA: TGTGCCAGCAGCGTAGACCCCGGGGTACCCAAAGCGTTCTTC
size: .
V: TRBV9
J: TRBJ2-1
D: .

CDR3: CASRSPPGQGPYGYTF
DNA: TGTGCCAGCAGATCCCCCCCGGGACAGGGCCCCTATGGCTACACCTTC
size: .
V: TRBV6-1
J: TRBJ1-2
D: TRBD1

CDR3: CATSDPTSGRFYEQFF
DNA: TGTGCCACCAGTGACCCGACTAGCGGGAGGTTTTATGAGCAGTTCTTC
size: few
V: TRBV24-1
J: TRBJ2-1
D: TRBD2

CDR3: CASSLKTGFSYNEQFF
DNA: TGTGCCAGCAGCTTGAAAACTGGTTTCTCCTACAATGAGCAGTTCTTC
size: many
V: TRBV5-5
J: TRBJ2-1
D: .

CDR3: CASSDRVESTEAFF
DNA: TGCGCCAGCAGCGACAGGGTTGAAAGCACTGAAGCTTTCTTT
size: .
V: TRBV5-1
J: TRBJ1-1
D: TRBD1

CDR3: CASSRAAARGTDTQYF
DNA: TGCGCCAGCAGCCGAGCGGCAGCGCGGGGCACAGATACGCAGTATTTT
size: .
V: TRBV5-1
J: TRBJ2-3
D: .

CDR3: CSVRQGIYEQYF
DNA: TGCAGCGTTAGGCAGGGGATCTACGAGCAGTACTTC
size: few
V: TRBV29-1
J: TRBJ2-7
D: .

CDR3: CASSYAILASSSYNEQFF
DNA: TGTGCCAGCAGTTACGCGATACTAGCGTCGAGCTCCTACAATGAGCAGTTCTTC
size: many
V: TRBV6-5
J: TRBJ2-1
D: TRBD2

CDR3: CASSLVVRTIYEQYF
DNA: TGTGCCAGCAGCTTGGTGGTCAGGACTATCTACGAGCAGTACTTC
size: .
V: TRBV5-5
J: TRBJ2-7
D: .

CDR3: CASSLGGSYQETQYF
DNA: TGTGCCAGCAGCTTAGGCGGCTCGTACCAAGAGACCCAGTACTTC
size: .
V: TRBV7-3
J: TRBJ2-5
D: .

CDR3: CASLSNLAYNEQFF
DNA: TGTGCCAGCTTGAGCAACCTGGCCTACAATGAGCAGTTCTTC
size: .
V: TRBV7-9
J: TRBJ2-1
D: .

CDR3: CASSQEIGTAYEQYF
DNA: TGTGCCAGCAGCCAAGAAATCGGGACAGCCTACGAGCAGTACTTC
size: .
V: TRBV3-1
J: TRBJ2-7
D: TRBD1